This T cell receptor beta chain originates from a study of blood T cell repertoires in COVID-19. Study-level background: COVID-19 samples, acute and convalescent, were from the United States, Italy and Spain. T cells, B-cell-depleted T cells, or PBMCs provided the cDNA or gDNA that served as material.

The data were produced by immunoSEQ multiplex PCR, yet TCRdb's version contains in-frame clones alone and is incomplete. The sample contains about 390,000 clones, more than 75% of which appear only once. CDR1 MDHEN and CDR2 SYDVKM come from the germline V gene. Trimming pared 2 bases from V and 0 bases from J, leaving 11 bases between. The CDR3 is made up of 16 amino acids. Those enrolled in Seattle joined during active infection and were followed longitudinally afterward. The source is a woman aged 55-75 years with COVID-19, enrolled during active disease. The chain has TRBV28 and TRBJ1-5; D is undetermined. The sequenced sample was peripheral blood. CDR3 region: CASSLRMRVSNQPQHF. CDR3 in DNA: TGTGCCAGCAGTTTAAGAATGAGGGTTAGCAATCAGCCCCAGCATTTT.